The rows below give T cell receptor beta chains drawn from one sample of a study of blood T cell repertoires in COVID-19. Sequencing was performed with immunoSEQ multiplex PCR; in TCRdb, only in-frame clones are kept and a portion is missing. Of under 200,000 clones in the sample, approximately 89% are singletons; the top ten hold about 3.5%. Sequencing input: peripheral blood. Every receptor here comes from a man between 65 and 79 years old with acute or convalescent COVID-19. CDR3s include the opening cysteine and the closing phenylalanine or tryptophan. The order of the fields is V gene, CDR3 protein.

V gene: TRBV19
CDR3 protein: CASSILANYGYTF

V gene: TRBV19
CDR3 protein: CASSIRTSGGPGAEQFF

V gene: TRBV10-1
CDR3 protein: CASSPGQGTGANVLTF

V gene: TRBV28
CDR3 protein: CASTQWGGTLDYGYTF

V gene: TRBV28
CDR3 protein: CASSSFGRLGQDRGNTIYF

V gene: TRBV27
CDR3 protein: CASSLFGGQGYTF

V gene: TRBV4-2
CDR3 protein: CASSQDRGTDTQYF

V gene: TRBV27
CDR3 protein: CASSFRGGKNIQYF

V gene: TRBV11-3
CDR3 protein: CASSLWAGGIYNEQFF

V gene: TRBV6-5
CDR3 protein: CASTAGTYEQYF

V gene: TRBV4-2
CDR3 protein: CASSQEGQGQDGYTF

V gene: TRBV24-1
CDR3 protein: CATPLSGGTDTQYF

V gene: TRBV19
CDR3 protein: CASKGVVNQPQHF